This record covers a single T cell receptor (beta chain). Germline V gene sequence: CDR1 SGHVS, CDR2 FNYEAQ. The V gene lost 1 base and the J gene lost 0 bases, with 6 bases spanning the gap. The CDR3 consists of 15 residues. Only in-frame clones appear in the TCRdb table, and some are missing; sequencing was by immunoSEQ multiplex PCR. The sample includes around 60,000 clones, 91% seen only once; the top ten take around 0.5%. This entry comes from a study of T cell changes during pregnancy in multiple sclerosis. The material sequenced was CD4+ T cells from peripheral blood mononuclear cells, taken after pregnancy. The TCR was taken from a female donor in good health, enrolled as a control in a pregnancy study. This rearrangement joins TRBV7-6 to TRBJ1-4; D unresolved. The CDR3 here is CASSLGVATNEKLFF. In nucleotides, the CDR3 is TGTGCCAGCAGCTTAGGAGTTGCAACTAATGAAAAACTGTTTTTT.